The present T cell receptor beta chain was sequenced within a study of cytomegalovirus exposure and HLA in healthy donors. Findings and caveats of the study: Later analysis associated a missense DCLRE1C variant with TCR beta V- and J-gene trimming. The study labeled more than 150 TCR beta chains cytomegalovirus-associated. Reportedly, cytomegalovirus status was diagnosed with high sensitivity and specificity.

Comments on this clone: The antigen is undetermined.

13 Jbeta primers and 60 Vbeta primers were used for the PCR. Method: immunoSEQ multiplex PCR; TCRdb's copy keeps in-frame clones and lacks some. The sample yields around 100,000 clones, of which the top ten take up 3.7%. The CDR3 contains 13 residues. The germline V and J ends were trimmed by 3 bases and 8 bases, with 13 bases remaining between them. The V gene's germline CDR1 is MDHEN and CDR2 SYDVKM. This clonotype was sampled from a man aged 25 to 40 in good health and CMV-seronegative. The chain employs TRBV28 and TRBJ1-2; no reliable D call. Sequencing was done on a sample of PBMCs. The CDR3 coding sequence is TGTGCCAGCAGTTTTACGATAGCGGGGGGCTACACCTTC. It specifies CASSFTIAGGYTF.